This T cell receptor beta chain was documented in a study of regulatory T cells in long-lasting Graves disease (TCRdb year 2021). At the level of the whole study: Persistent Graves' disease was defined as antithyroid drug treatment for over 5 years with persistently positive TSH receptor autoantibodies. The study was registered as a clinical trial and conducted in China. Antithyroid drugs had been taken for approximately 9.7 years on average by persistent Graves' disease patients in the clinical cohort. Patients with persistent Graves' disease were compared with patients with newly diagnosed Graves' disease using TCR sequencing and RNA sequencing of peripheral blood. A total of some 35 samples underwent TCR sequencing, from about 13 patients with persistent Graves' disease and 20 patients with newly diagnosed Graves' disease. The full study reports these points: Compared with newly diagnosed patients, persistent Graves' disease patients had lower TCR Shannon entropy and fewer highly expanded clones, which suggests clonal expansion. Persistent disease showed preferential use of TRBV28, TRBJ1-2 and TRBJ2-5, whereas newly diagnosed disease favored TRBV20-1 and TRBJ2-1. Sequencing and analysis were restricted to the TCR beta chain. Because the primary lesion, thyroid tissue, could not be accessed, the study looked at peripheral blood alone. The authors acknowledged the small sample size as a limitation that may reduce accuracy. More public clonotypes were shared among persistent patients (2,741) than among newly diagnosed patients (966).

Sample time point, as interpreted from the label and publication: persistent/refractory GD, antithyroid drugs over 5 years with positive TRAb. RNA was extracted from PBMCs in TRIzol for both TCR sequencing and RNA sequencing. The diagnosis of Graves' disease followed American Thyroid Association guidelines. Patients for the study were recruited at an endocrinology department in Xi'an, China. From each patient, around 9.3 milliliters of peripheral blood was collected into an EDTA anticoagulant tube. PBMCs were isolated by Ficoll Paque Plus density gradient separation without further T cell sorting. An Agilent 2100 Bioanalyzer and agarose gel were used to check RNA quality, and a NanoDrop 2000 was used to measure RNA concentration. This clonotype was observed many times. There is no known antigen for this receptor. No much larger clonotype is one base removed from it; base qualities were not supplied.

Libraries were prepared through multiplex PCR. The sequencer was an Illumina HiSeq 4000. iRepertoire HTBI primers and Arm-PCR amplification of CDR3 regions were used to construct TCR beta libraries. PCR products were gel purified before sequencing. As for the authors' bioinformatics: Gene usage analysis of CDR3 amino acid clonotypes used the 62 TRBV and fewer than 15 TRBJ segments found across samples. Filtered high-quality paired reads were merged into contigs using COPE and FqMerger. Contigs were aligned with BLAST to IMGT TRBV, TRBD and TRBJ reference genes, and CDR3 was defined per IMGT. Clonotypes above 0.1% frequency were classified as highly expanded clones. Repertoire diversity was measured by Shannon entropy, and V-J evenness by the Gini coefficient. Public clonotypes were defined as clonotypes shared by more than one individual. TCRdb itself trimmed the public reads at Q25 with fastp, ran MiXCR and retained productive beta chains. Each entry merges the rows of one CDR3 protein and shows their most common DNA and genes. The authors' filters were not applied to this entry. The sample data list about 430,000 distinct CDR3 sequences, and over 20% of these were observed just once. The ten largest clones add up to around 15% of the sample.

V and J lose 1 base and 7 bases, and a span of 8 bases separates them. Inclusive of the bounding cysteine and phenylalanine, the CDR3 is 12 residues long. Solely the CDR3 DNA is kept, with 36 bases framed from the first base. The sequence was collected from a female donor with Graves disease. The sequence is built from TRBV12-3 or TRBV12-4 and TRBJ2-7; TRBD2 might be the D gene, on 6 matching bases. The source material was peripheral blood mononuclear cells (PBMCs), sampled when the disease was refractory, from a patient treated with antithyroid drugs. The DNA is as follows: TGTGCCAGCAGTTTAGTGGCGGGGGAGCAGTACTTC. This sequence encodes CASSLVAGEQYF.